These 7 T cell receptor beta chains share one sample of origin, sequenced in a study of identical twins. TCRdb re-called the 5' RACE reads through MiXCR, storing one row per CDR3 protein. The table includes under 450,000 distinct CDR3 sequences, less than 20% detected once. Sequenced material: naive T cells sorted from blood. The receptors stem from a man aged 45-60 years in good health.

This clonotype was picked up many times. J is TRBJ2-3 and V is TRBV15; either TRBD1 or TRBD2 may supply D (5 bases each). V was clipped by 1 base and J by 6 bases, with 17 bases between them. This CDR3 has 16 amino acids. Germline V gene sequence: CDR1 LNHNV, CDR2 YYDKDF (reference sequence). The CDR3 here is CATSRASGEWGDTQYF. In DNA form, the CDR3 reads TGTGCCACCAGCAGAGCAAGCGGAGAGTGGGGGGATACGCAGTATTTT. Full variable domain (remainder filled in from reference TRBV15 and TRBJ2-3): DAMVIQNPRYQVTQFGKPVTLSCSQTLNHNVMYWYQQKSSQAPKLLFHYYDKDFNNEADTPDNFQSRRPNTSFCFLDIRSPGLGDTAMYLCATSRASGEWGDTQYFGPGTRLTVL.

This chain links TRBV11-2 with TRBJ1-6; D uncertain. Germline-derived CDR1 and CDR2 are SGHAT and FQNNGV. CDR3 length: 15 amino acids. Trimming left V 3 bases short and J 4 bases short, with 10 bases between. The CDR3 coding sequence is TGTGCCAGCAGCTTGAGCCAGATATATAATTCACCCCTCCACTTT. Its protein is CASSLSQIYNSPLHF.

This clonotype appeared many times. This chain uses TRBV27 with TRBJ2-7, with D possibly being TRBD1 (6 bases). The V gene's germline CDR1 is MNHEY and CDR2 SMNVEV (reference sequence). With 6 bases removed from V and 0 bases from J, the gap between germline ends came to 15 bases. There are 15 residues in the CDR3. CDR3 amino acids: CASRKRQDNSYEQYF. CDR3 nucleotides: TGTGCCAGCAGAAAAAGACAGGATAACTCCTACGAGCAGTACTTC.

Ten or more counts support this clonotype. CDR3 protein: CASSLTAADNEQFF. The DNA of the CDR3 is TGTGCCAGCAGTTTAACAGCGGCCGACAATGAGCAGTTCTTC. This chain connects TRBV28 to TRBJ2-1; D is possibly TRBD2 (5 bases). Germline CDR1 and CDR2: MDHEN and SYDVKM. This CDR3 has 14 residues. V lost 2 bases to trimming and J lost 5 bases, with 10 bases between them.

The rearrangement uses TRBV4-2 and TRBJ2-3; TRBD2 agrees at 7 bases. This CDR3 has 16 residues. The V segment lost 5 bases and the J segment 7 bases; nucleotides outside the gene matches: 15. Germline CDR1 reads LGHNA; CDR2 reads YNFKEQ. The CDR3 DNA is TGTGCCAGCAGCGACCCTATAGCGGGTGGGCATTATACGCAGTATTTT. As protein: CASSDPIAGGHYTQYF.

This clonotype has a count of ten or more. The V and J genes are TRBV29-1 and TRBJ2-7; no clear D. From germline, CDR1 is SQVTM and CDR2 ANQGSEA. This CDR3 has 11 amino acids. Trimming shortened V by 1 base and J by 4 bases, and 5 bases separated the two germline ends. In nucleotides, the CDR3 is TGCAGCGTTGAAGCACAGTACGAGCAGTACTTC. Translating it yields CSVEAQYEQYF.

This clonotype was recorded at least ten times. The V and J genes are TRBV29-1 and TRBJ1-2, with 10 bases matching TRBD1. The CDR3 length is 12 residues. Germline CDR1 and CDR2: SQVTM and ANQGSEA. V shed 6 bases, J shed 2 bases, and the junction held 0 bases outside the gene matches. The CDR3, as DNA: TGCAGCGTGGACAGGGGGAACTATGGCTACACCTTC. Protein product: CSVDRGNYGYTF.